Included here is one T cell receptor beta chain sequence, with context. These data originate in a study of blood T cell repertoires in COVID-19. Study information: The origin of the acute and convalescent COVID-19 samples was the United States, Italy and Spain.

As processed by the authors: Counts of nucleated cells, estimated from reference gene primer amplification, were obtained. The repertoire was sequenced with immunoSEQ multiplex PCR; TCRdb's copy has only in-frame clones and lacks some. Clone size and the V and J calls come from that table; the DNA yielded D and trimming. Of approximately 140,000 clones detected, around 79% appear once; the ten largest clones hold under 4.5%. The specimen was peripheral blood. The source is a man aged 60 to 69 with acute or convalescent COVID-19.

CDR3 amino acids: CASSVRQGILETQYF. The DNA of the CDR3 is TGTGCCAGCAGCGTAAGACAGGGGATTTTGGAGACCCAGTACTTC. J is TRBJ2-5 and V is TRBV7-8, with 8 bases aligning to TRBD1. Germline CDR1 reads SGHVS; CDR2 reads FQNEAQ. The junction had 10 bases not matched to a gene; V was cut back by 5 bases and J by 5 bases. The CDR3 sequence is 15 residues long.